This TCR beta chain was retrieved from a study of identical twins. This clonotype was seen many times. What it recognizes is unknown. This CDR3 is built from 15 residues. With 2 bases clipped from V and 7 bases from J, the junction kept 7 bases outside the gene matches. Study results and caveats: Conclusions relied on cross-sectional statistical analysis, not following the same donors.

A single record per CDR3 protein comes from TCRdb applying MiXCR to the 5' RACE reads. The sample lists over 550,000 distinct CDR3 sequences, 7.1% occurring once. The same specimen was also included in a second study, on yellow fever vaccine responses in identical twins.

Sequencing input: PBMCs. V and J are TRBV12-3 or TRBV12-4 and TRBJ2-1; 8 positions agree with TRBD2. This sequence originates from a woman aged 18-29 years in good health. The CDR3 sequence: CASSLRAGEGNEQFF. The CDR3 region has the DNA TGTGCCAGCAGTTTACGAGCGGGAGAGGGTAATGAGCAGTTCTTC.